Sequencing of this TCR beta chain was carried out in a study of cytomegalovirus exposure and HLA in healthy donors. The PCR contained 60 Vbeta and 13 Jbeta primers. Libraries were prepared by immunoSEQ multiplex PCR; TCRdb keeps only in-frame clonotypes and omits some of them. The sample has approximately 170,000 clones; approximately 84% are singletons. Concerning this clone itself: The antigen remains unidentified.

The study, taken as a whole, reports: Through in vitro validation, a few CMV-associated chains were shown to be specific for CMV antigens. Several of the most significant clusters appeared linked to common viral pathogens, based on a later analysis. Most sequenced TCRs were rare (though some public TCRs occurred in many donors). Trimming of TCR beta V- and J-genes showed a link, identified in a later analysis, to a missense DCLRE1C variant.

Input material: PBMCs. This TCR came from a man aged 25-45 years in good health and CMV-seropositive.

The CDR3 DNA follows: TGTGCCAGCAGCCACCCCGGGACAGGGGGGGGCGTGAACACTGAAGCTTTCTTT. Translation gives CASSHPGTGGGVNTEAFF. The chain joins TRBV4-2 to TRBJ1-1; 11 positions match TRBD1. Losses at the gene ends were 3 bases for V and 0 bases for J; bases not matched to a gene: 9. Germline V lookup: CDR1 LGHNA, CDR2 YNFKEQ. The CDR3 is made up of 18 amino acids.